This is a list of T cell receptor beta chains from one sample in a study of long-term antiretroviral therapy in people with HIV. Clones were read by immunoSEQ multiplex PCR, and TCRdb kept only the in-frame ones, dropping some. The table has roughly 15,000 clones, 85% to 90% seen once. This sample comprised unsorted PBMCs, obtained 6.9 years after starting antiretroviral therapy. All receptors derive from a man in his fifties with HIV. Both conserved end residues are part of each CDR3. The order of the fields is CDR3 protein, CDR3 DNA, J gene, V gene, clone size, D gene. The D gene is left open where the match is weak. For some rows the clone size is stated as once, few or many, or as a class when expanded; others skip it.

cdr3_aa: CSATVGVDTGELFF
cdr3_nt: TGCAGCGCCACGGTAGGGGTAGACACCGGGGAGCTGTTTTTT
j_call: TRBJ2-2
v_call: TRBV29-1
clone_size: .
d_call: .

cdr3_aa: CASSSDKIYEQYF
cdr3_nt: TGTGCCAGCAGTAGCGACAAGATCTACGAGCAGTACTTC
j_call: TRBJ2-7
v_call: TRBV6-6
clone_size: .
d_call: .

cdr3_aa: CASSSPPNTEAFF
cdr3_nt: TGCGCCAGCAGCTCCCCCCCGAACACTGAAGCTTTCTTT
j_call: TRBJ1-1
v_call: TRBV5-1
clone_size: few
d_call: .

cdr3_aa: CASSFISLSIHF
cdr3_nt: TGTGCCAGCAGCTTCATAAGTTTATCTATCCACTTC
j_call: TRBJ2-7
v_call: TRBV7-8
clone_size: .
d_call: .

cdr3_aa: CATSRGETQYF
cdr3_nt: TGTGCCACCTCGAGAGGGGAGACCCAGTACTTC
j_call: TRBJ2-5
v_call: TRBV28
clone_size: .
d_call: .

cdr3_aa: CSQTGTEQFF
cdr3_nt: TGCAGCCAAACGGGCACTGAGCAGTTCTTC
j_call: TRBJ2-1
v_call: TRBV29-1
clone_size: .
d_call: .

cdr3_aa: CASSVPYYRGLNQPQHF
cdr3_nt: TGTGCCAGCAGCGTTCCATACTACAGGGGGCTTAATCAGCCCCAGCATTTT
j_call: TRBJ1-5
v_call: TRBV9
clone_size: .
d_call: TRBD1

cdr3_aa: CSVEDRSVHEQFF
cdr3_nt: TGCAGCGTTGAAGATAGGAGTGTCCATGAGCAGTTCTTC
j_call: TRBJ2-1
v_call: TRBV29-1
clone_size: .
d_call: .

cdr3_aa: CAWRAGGSEKGYGYTF
cdr3_nt: TGTGCCTGGAGGGCAGGGGGCTCGGAAAAGGGCTATGGCTACACCTTC
j_call: TRBJ1-2
v_call: TRBV30
clone_size: .
d_call: TRBD1

cdr3_aa: CASSLAGAEEAFF
cdr3_nt: TGTGCCAGCAGCTTAGCGGGGGCAGAGGAAGCTTTCTTT
j_call: TRBJ1-1
v_call: TRBV7-6
clone_size: .
d_call: .

cdr3_aa: CASSQDSTSDSYEQYF
cdr3_nt: TGCGCCAGCAGCCAAGATAGTACTAGCGATTCCTACGAGCAGTACTTC
j_call: TRBJ2-7
v_call: TRBV4-3
clone_size: .
d_call: TRBD2

cdr3_aa: CASTPSAGAYEQYF
cdr3_nt: TGTGCCAGCACCCCTAGCGCGGGGGCCTACGAGCAGTACTTC
j_call: TRBJ2-7
v_call: TRBV7-2
clone_size: .
d_call: TRBD2

cdr3_aa: CASSVEAGGYEQYF
cdr3_nt: TGTGCCAGCAGCGTAGAAGCGGGAGGCTACGAGCAGTACTTC
j_call: TRBJ2-7
v_call: TRBV9
clone_size: once
d_call: TRBD2

cdr3_aa: CASRQQGATYSNQPQHF
cdr3_nt: TGTGCCAGCAGACAACAGGGGGCCACTTATAGCAATCAGCCCCAGCATTTT
j_call: TRBJ1-5
v_call: TRBV21-1
clone_size: .
d_call: .

cdr3_aa: CASSQEGTSGTDTQYF
cdr3_nt: TGTGCCAGCAGCCAAGAAGGGACTAGCGGCACAGATACGCAGTATTTT
j_call: TRBJ2-3
v_call: TRBV4-2
clone_size: .
d_call: TRBD2

cdr3_aa: CASSIVASGAQYF
cdr3_nt: TGTGCCAGTAGTATTGTAGCCTCGGGGGCCCAGTACTTC
j_call: TRBJ2-5
v_call: TRBV19
clone_size: .
d_call: .

cdr3_aa: CASSQDLSGYNEQFF
cdr3_nt: TGTGCCAGCAGCCAGGACCTGAGTGGATACAATGAGCAGTTCTTC
j_call: TRBJ2-1
v_call: TRBV7-3
clone_size: .
d_call: .

cdr3_aa: CAVEVAEHYTF
cdr3_nt: TGTGCCGTAGAGGTGGCGGAACACTACACCTTC
j_call: TRBJ1-2
v_call: TRBV7-6
clone_size: .
d_call: .

cdr3_aa: CASSGTSGSNEQFF
cdr3_nt: TGTGCCAGCAGTGGGACTAGCGGGAGCAATGAGCAGTTCTTC
j_call: TRBJ2-1
v_call: TRBV6-4
clone_size: .
d_call: TRBD2

cdr3_aa: CASSLGANTGELFF
cdr3_nt: TGCGCCAGCAGCCTGGGTGCGAACACCGGGGAGCTGTTTTTT
j_call: TRBJ2-2
v_call: TRBV5-1
clone_size: .
d_call: .

cdr3_aa: CASSLGTGVPYEQYF
cdr3_nt: TGTGCCAGCAGCTTGGGGACAGGGGTTCCCTACGAGCAGTACTTC
j_call: TRBJ2-7
v_call: TRBV11-2
clone_size: .
d_call: TRBD1

cdr3_aa: CASSGYSGADTQYF
cdr3_nt: TGTGCCAGCAGCGGTTACTCAGGGGCAGATACGCAGTATTTT
j_call: TRBJ2-3
v_call: TRBV9
clone_size: once
d_call: .

cdr3_aa: CASSEAGVSYNEQFF
cdr3_nt: TGTGCCAGCAGCGAAGCGGGAGTCTCCTACAATGAGCAGTTCTTC
j_call: TRBJ2-1
v_call: TRBV9
clone_size: .
d_call: TRBD2

cdr3_aa: CASSGWLNEKLFF
cdr3_nt: TGTGCCAGTAGTGGTTGGCTTAATGAAAAACTGTTTTTT
j_call: TRBJ1-4
v_call: TRBV19
clone_size: .
d_call: .

cdr3_aa: CASSFFLATHNNSPLHF
cdr3_nt: TGTGCCAGCAGTTTCTTTTTAGCTACACATAATAATTCACCCCTCCACTTT
j_call: TRBJ1-6
v_call: TRBV21-1
clone_size: once
d_call: .

cdr3_aa: CASSSLVPEQYF
cdr3_nt: TGTGCCAGCAGCTCCCTAGTTCCCGAGCAGTACTTC
j_call: TRBJ2-7
v_call: TRBV7-3
clone_size: .
d_call: .

cdr3_aa: CASSQGARQGEGYTF
cdr3_nt: TGTGCCAGCAGCCAAGGGGCAAGACAGGGTGAAGGCTACACCTTC
j_call: TRBJ1-2
v_call: TRBV14
clone_size: .
d_call: TRBD1

cdr3_aa: CASSPTGVIYEQYF
cdr3_nt: TGTGCCAGCTCACCGACAGGGGTCATATACGAGCAGTACTTC
j_call: TRBJ2-7
v_call: TRBV18
clone_size: .
d_call: TRBD1

cdr3_aa: CASSLAGTEAFF
cdr3_nt: TGTGCCAGCAGTTTAGCTGGCACTGAAGCTTTCTTT
j_call: TRBJ1-1
v_call: TRBV28
clone_size: .
d_call: .

cdr3_aa: CASSIGLETQYF
cdr3_nt: TGTGCCAGTAGTATAGGGCTGGAGACCCAGTACTTC
j_call: TRBJ2-5
v_call: TRBV19
clone_size: .
d_call: .

cdr3_aa: CSVDNPLKTLSTEAFF
cdr3_nt: TGCAGCGTTGATAACCCCTTAAAGACGCTTTCGACTGAAGCTTTCTTT
j_call: TRBJ1-1
v_call: TRBV29-1
clone_size: .
d_call: .

cdr3_aa: CASSFSGDQPQHF
cdr3_nt: TGTGCCAGCAGCTTCTCAGGGGACCAGCCCCAGCATTTT
j_call: TRBJ1-5
v_call: TRBV7-6
clone_size: once
d_call: .

cdr3_aa: CASSLYTEAFF
cdr3_nt: TGTGCCAGCAGCTTGTACACTGAAGCTTTCTTT
j_call: TRBJ1-1
v_call: TRBV5-4
clone_size: .
d_call: .

cdr3_aa: CASSLVQRVEQYF
cdr3_nt: TGTGCCAGCAGCTTGGTGCAGCGCGTCGAGCAGTACTTC
j_call: TRBJ2-7
v_call: TRBV5-4
clone_size: .
d_call: .

cdr3_aa: CASSRTGDRNEQYF
cdr3_nt: TGTGCCAGCAGCCGGACAGGGGATCGGAACGAGCAGTACTTC
j_call: TRBJ2-7
v_call: TRBV5-6
clone_size: .
d_call: TRBD1

cdr3_aa: CASNLGGPEAFF
cdr3_nt: TGTGCCAGCAACCTAGGGGGCCCTGAAGCTTTCTTT
j_call: TRBJ1-1
v_call: TRBV11-2
clone_size: .
d_call: TRBD1

cdr3_aa: CASSPGTQGTTEAFF
cdr3_nt: TGTGCCAGTAGTCCAGGGACACAGGGCACCACTGAAGCTTTCTTT
j_call: TRBJ1-1
v_call: TRBV19
clone_size: .
d_call: .

cdr3_aa: CASSTSGSGDGDTQYF
cdr3_nt: TGTGCCAGTAGTACTAGCGGGAGTGGTGATGGAGATACGCAGTATTTT
j_call: TRBJ2-3
v_call: TRBV19
clone_size: .
d_call: TRBD2

cdr3_aa: CASSLAGGPGEQYF
cdr3_nt: TGTGCCAGCTCACTAGCGGGAGGGCCGGGGGAGCAGTACTTC
j_call: TRBJ2-7
v_call: TRBV18
clone_size: .
d_call: TRBD2

cdr3_aa: CASSLDGRLNEQFF
cdr3_nt: TGCGCCAGCAGCTTGGATGGGAGGCTCAATGAGCAGTTCTTC
j_call: TRBJ2-1
v_call: TRBV5-1
clone_size: .
d_call: .

cdr3_aa: CASRPLGNTEAFF
cdr3_nt: TGTGCCAGCAGACCTCTTGGGAACACTGAAGCTTTCTTT
j_call: TRBJ1-1
v_call: TRBV27
clone_size: .
d_call: .

cdr3_aa: CAIRTSDSYNEQFF
cdr3_nt: TGTGCCATCAGGACTAGCGATTCCTACAATGAGCAGTTCTTC
j_call: TRBJ2-1
v_call: TRBV10-3
clone_size: .
d_call: TRBD2

cdr3_aa: CACHATSGIPYEQYF
cdr3_nt: TGTGCCTGCCACGCCACTAGCGGGATACCCTACGAGCAGTACTTC
j_call: TRBJ2-7
v_call: TRBV30
clone_size: .
d_call: TRBD2

cdr3_aa: CASSLQGDRRTDTQYF
cdr3_nt: TGTGCCAGCAGCTTGCAAGGGGACAGGCGCACAGATACGCAGTATTTT
j_call: TRBJ2-3
v_call: TRBV5-5
clone_size: .
d_call: TRBD1

cdr3_aa: CASSQTRVETGELFF
cdr3_nt: TGTGCCAGCAGCCAAACCAGGGTGGAGACCGGGGAGCTGTTTTTT
j_call: TRBJ2-2
v_call: TRBV14
clone_size: .
d_call: .

cdr3_aa: CASSTGGQETQYF
cdr3_nt: TGCGCCAGCAGCACCGGAGGCCAAGAGACCCAGTACTTC
j_call: TRBJ2-5
v_call: TRBV5-1
clone_size: .
d_call: .

cdr3_aa: CASSPGQGGKNEQFF
cdr3_nt: TGTGCCAGTAGTCCCGGACAGGGGGGAAAGAATGAGCAGTTCTTC
j_call: TRBJ2-1
v_call: TRBV19
clone_size: .
d_call: TRBD1

cdr3_aa: CASSESWGHQPQHF
cdr3_nt: TGTGCCAGCAGTGAATCCTGGGGACATCAGCCCCAGCATTTT
j_call: TRBJ1-5
v_call: TRBV6-1
clone_size: .
d_call: .

cdr3_aa: CSVDRAGVGGEQFF
cdr3_nt: TGCAGCGTTGATCGAGCGGGAGTGGGTGGTGAGCAGTTCTTC
j_call: TRBJ2-1
v_call: TRBV29-1
clone_size: once
d_call: TRBD2

cdr3_aa: CASSLVGETQYF
cdr3_nt: TGTGCCAGCAGCTTGGTCGGTGAGACCCAGTACTTC
j_call: TRBJ2-5
v_call: TRBV5-4
clone_size: .
d_call: .

cdr3_aa: CASSRGLAGGEQYF
cdr3_nt: TGTGCCAGCAGCCGAGGACTAGCGGGAGGCGAGCAGTACTTC
j_call: TRBJ2-7
v_call: TRBV7-2
clone_size: few
d_call: TRBD2

cdr3_aa: CASSPPTGQDTGELFF
cdr3_nt: TGTGCCAGCAGCCCCCCTACAGGCCAGGACACCGGGGAGCTGTTTTTT
j_call: TRBJ2-2
v_call: TRBV7-3
clone_size: .
d_call: .

cdr3_aa: CASSERGTGGLIDEQYF
cdr3_nt: TGTGCCAGCAGTGAACGGGGCACAGGGGGGTTAATTGACGAGCAGTACTTC
j_call: TRBJ2-7
v_call: TRBV6-1
clone_size: .
d_call: TRBD1

cdr3_aa: CASRVAGGPGTDTQYF
cdr3_nt: TGTGCCAGCAGAGTAGCGGGAGGGCCGGGCACAGATACGCAGTATTTT
j_call: TRBJ2-3
v_call: TRBV28
clone_size: .
d_call: TRBD2

cdr3_aa: CASSFRRGAGGSGANVLTF
cdr3_nt: TGTGCCAGCAGCTTTCGACGGGGGGCGGGGGGCTCTGGGGCCAACGTCCTGACTTTC
j_call: TRBJ2-6
v_call: TRBV7-2
clone_size: .
d_call: TRBD2

cdr3_aa: CASSFTFGVTESYEQYF
cdr3_nt: TGTGCCAGCAGCTTCACCTTCGGGGTAACAGAATCATACGAGCAGTACTTC
j_call: TRBJ2-7
v_call: TRBV5-6
clone_size: .
d_call: .

cdr3_aa: CASSSGLSTEAFF
cdr3_nt: TGTGCCAGCAGCTCGGGACTTTCGACTGAAGCTTTCTTT
j_call: TRBJ1-1
v_call: TRBV7-3
clone_size: .
d_call: .

cdr3_aa: CASSSGSYEQYF
cdr3_nt: TGTGCCAGCAGTTCGGGCTCCTACGAGCAGTACTTC
j_call: TRBJ2-7
v_call: TRBV27
clone_size: .
d_call: .

cdr3_aa: CASSYDVGSYNEQFF
cdr3_nt: TGTGCCAGCAGTTACGACGTGGGCTCCTACAATGAGCAGTTCTTC
j_call: TRBJ2-1
v_call: TRBV7-2
clone_size: .
d_call: .